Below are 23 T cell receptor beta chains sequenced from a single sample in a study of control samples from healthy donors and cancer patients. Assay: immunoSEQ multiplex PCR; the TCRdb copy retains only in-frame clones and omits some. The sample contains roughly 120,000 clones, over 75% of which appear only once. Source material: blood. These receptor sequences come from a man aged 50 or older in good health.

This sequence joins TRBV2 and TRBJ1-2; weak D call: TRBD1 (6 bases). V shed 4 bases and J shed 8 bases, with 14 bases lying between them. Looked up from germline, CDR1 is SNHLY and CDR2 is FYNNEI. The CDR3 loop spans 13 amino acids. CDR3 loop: CASSVSGVNGYTF. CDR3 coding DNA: TGTGCCAGCAGTGTTTCAGGGGTCAACGGCTACACCTTC.

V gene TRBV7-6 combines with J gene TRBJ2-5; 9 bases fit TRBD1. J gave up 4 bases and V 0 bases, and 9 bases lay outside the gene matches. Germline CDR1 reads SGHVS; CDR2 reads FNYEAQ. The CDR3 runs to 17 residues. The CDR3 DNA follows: TGTGCCAGCAGCTTAGCCGGGACAGGGTCTAGGCGAGAGACCCAGTACTTC. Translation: CASSLAGTGSRRETQYF. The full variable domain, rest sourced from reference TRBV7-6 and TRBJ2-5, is GAGVSQSPRYKVTKRGQDVALRCDPISGHVSLYWYRQALGQGPEFLTYFNYEAQQDKSGLPNDRFSAERPEGSISTLTIQRTEQRDSAMYRCASSLAGTGSRRETQYFGPGTRLLVL.

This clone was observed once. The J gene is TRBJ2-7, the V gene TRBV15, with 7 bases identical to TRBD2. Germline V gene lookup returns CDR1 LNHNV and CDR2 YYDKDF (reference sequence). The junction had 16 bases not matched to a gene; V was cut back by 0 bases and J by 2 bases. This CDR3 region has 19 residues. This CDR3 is CATSRDLGREGRLAYEQYF. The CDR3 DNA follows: TGTGCCACCAGCAGAGATCTCGGCAGGGAGGGCAGGCTGGCCTACGAGCAGTACTTC.

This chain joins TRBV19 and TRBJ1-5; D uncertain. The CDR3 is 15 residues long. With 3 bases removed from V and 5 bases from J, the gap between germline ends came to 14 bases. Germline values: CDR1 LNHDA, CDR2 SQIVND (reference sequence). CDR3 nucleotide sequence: TGTGCCAGTAGTATTTCGCCCAGCCCCTATCAGCCCCAGCATTTT. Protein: CASSISPSPYQPQHF.

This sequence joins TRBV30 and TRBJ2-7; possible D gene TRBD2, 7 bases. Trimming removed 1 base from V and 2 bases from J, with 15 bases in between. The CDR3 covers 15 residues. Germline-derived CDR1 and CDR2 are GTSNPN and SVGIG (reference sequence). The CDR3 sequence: CAWSGPLGGPYEQYF. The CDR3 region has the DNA TGTGCCTGGAGTGGTCCTTTGGGGGGGCCCTACGAGCAGTACTTC.

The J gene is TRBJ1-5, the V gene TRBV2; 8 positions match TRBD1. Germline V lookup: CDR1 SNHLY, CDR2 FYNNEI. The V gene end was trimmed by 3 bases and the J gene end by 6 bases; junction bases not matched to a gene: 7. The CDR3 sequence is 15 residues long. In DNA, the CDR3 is TGTGCCAGCAGTGAGGGACAGGTAATTAGTCAGCCCCAGCATTTT. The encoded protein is CASSEGQVISQPQHF.

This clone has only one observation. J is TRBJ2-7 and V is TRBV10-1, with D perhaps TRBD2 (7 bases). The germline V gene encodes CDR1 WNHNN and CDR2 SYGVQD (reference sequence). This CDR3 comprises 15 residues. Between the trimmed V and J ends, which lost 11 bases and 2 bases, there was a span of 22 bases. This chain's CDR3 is CAGTPGRGTTYEQYF. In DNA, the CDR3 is TGCGCCGGAACTCCGGGGAGGGGGACAACCTACGAGCAGTACTTC.

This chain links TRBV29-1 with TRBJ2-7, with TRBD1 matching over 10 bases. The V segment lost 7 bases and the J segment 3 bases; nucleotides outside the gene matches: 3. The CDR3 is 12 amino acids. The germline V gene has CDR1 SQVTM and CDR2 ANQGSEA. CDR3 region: CSARDRGYEQYF. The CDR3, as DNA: TGCAGCGCACGGGACAGGGGCTACGAGCAGTACTTC.

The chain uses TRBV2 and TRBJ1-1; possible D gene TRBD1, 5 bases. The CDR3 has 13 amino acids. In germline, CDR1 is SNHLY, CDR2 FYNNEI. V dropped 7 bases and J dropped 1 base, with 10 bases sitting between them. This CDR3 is CASTSQGNTEAFF. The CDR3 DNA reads TGTGCCAGCACCAGTCAGGGGAACACTGAAGCTTTCTTT.

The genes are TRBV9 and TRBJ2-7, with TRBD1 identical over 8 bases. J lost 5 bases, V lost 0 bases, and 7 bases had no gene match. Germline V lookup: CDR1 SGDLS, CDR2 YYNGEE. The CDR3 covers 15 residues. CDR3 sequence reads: CASSVGWTGPHEQYF. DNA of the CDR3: TGTGCCAGCAGCGTAGGATGGACAGGGCCACACGAGCAGTACTTC.

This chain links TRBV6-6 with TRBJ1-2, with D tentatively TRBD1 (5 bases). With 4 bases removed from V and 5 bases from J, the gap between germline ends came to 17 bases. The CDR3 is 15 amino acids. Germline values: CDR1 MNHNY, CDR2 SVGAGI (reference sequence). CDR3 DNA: TGTGCCAGCAGTTTCCCGGGGACGGGAGGATATGGCTACACCTTC. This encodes CASSFPGTGGYGYTF.

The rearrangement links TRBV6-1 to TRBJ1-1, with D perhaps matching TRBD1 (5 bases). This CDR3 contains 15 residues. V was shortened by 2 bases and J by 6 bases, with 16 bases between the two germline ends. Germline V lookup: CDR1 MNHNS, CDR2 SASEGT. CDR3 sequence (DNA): TGTGCCAGCAGTGAATTTGGAGGGGATTTCGCTGAAGCTTTCTTT. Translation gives CASSEFGGDFAEAFF.

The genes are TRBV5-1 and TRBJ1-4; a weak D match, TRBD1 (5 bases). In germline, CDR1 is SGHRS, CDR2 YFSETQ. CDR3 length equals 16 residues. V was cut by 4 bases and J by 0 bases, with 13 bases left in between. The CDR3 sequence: CASSPAPTATNEKLFF. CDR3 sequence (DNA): TGCGCCAGCAGCCCCGCCCCGACAGCAACTAATGAAAAACTGTTTTTT.

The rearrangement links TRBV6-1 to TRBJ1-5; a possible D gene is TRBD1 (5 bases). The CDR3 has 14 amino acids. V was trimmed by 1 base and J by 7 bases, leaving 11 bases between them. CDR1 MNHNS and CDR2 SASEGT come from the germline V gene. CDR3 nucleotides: TGTGCCAGCAGTGAAGGTGGGGCCGGGCAGCCCCAGCATTTT. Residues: CASSEGGAGQPQHF.

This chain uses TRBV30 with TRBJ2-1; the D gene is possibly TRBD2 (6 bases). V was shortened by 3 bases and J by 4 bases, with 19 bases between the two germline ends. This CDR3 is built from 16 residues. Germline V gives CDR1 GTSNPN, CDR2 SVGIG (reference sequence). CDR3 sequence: CAWRPPGGRKYNEQFF. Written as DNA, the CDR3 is TGTGCCTGGAGGCCTCCCGGGGGAAGGAAATACAATGAGCAGTTCTTC.

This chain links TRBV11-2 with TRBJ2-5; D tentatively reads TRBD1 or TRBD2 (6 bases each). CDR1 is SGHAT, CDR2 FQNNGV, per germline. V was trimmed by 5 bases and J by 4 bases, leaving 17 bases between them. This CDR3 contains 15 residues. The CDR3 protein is CASSHGGGSRETQYF. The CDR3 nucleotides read TGTGCCAGCAGCCACGGAGGGGGGTCGCGAGAGACCCAGTACTTC.

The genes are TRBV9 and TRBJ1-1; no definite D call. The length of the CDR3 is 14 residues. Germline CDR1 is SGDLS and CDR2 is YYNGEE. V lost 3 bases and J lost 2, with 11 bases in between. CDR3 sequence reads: CASSANIVNTEAFF. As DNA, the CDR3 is TGTGCCAGCAGCGCCAACATAGTTAACACTGAAGCTTTCTTT.

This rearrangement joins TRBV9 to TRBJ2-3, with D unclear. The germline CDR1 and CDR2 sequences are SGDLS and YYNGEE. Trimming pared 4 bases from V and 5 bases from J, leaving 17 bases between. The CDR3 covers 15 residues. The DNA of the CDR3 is TGTGCCAGCAGCCCAAACTCGGACCCAATAGATACGCAGTATTTT. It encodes CASSPNSDPIDTQYF.

CDR3 sequence reads: CASSPAGMNTEAFF. CDR3 sequence (DNA): TGTGCCAGCTCACCTGCAGGGATGAACACTGAAGCTTTCTTT. V usage is TRBV18 and J usage is TRBJ1-1, with a tentative D call TRBD1 (5 bases). Trimming stripped 3 bases from V and 0 bases from J, with 8 bases between. From germline, CDR1 is KGHSH and CDR2 LQKENI. The CDR3 is 14 residues long.

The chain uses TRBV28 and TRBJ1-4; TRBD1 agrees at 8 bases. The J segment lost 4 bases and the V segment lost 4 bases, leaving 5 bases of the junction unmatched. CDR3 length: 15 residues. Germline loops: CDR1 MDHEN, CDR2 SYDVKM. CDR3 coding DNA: TGTGCCAGCAGTTCGGACAGGGCCGTTAATGAAAAACTGTTTTTT. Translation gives CASSSDRAVNEKLFF.

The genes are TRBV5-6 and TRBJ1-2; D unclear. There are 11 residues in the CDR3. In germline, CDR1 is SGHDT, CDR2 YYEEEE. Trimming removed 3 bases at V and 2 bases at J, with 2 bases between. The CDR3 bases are TGTGCCAGCAGCTCGAACTATGGCTACACCTTC. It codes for CASSSNYGYTF.

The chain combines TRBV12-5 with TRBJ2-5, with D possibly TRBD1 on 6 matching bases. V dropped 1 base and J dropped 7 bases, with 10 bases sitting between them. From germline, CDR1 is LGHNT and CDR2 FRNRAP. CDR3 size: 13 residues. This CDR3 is CASGLGGPGTQYF. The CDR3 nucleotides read TGTGCTAGTGGTTTGGGGGGGCCCGGGACCCAGTACTTC.

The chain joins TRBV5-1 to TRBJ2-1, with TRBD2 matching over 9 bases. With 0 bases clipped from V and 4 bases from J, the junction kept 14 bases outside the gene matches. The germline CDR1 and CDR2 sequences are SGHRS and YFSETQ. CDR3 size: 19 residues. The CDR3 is CASSLATVGGGANYNEQFF. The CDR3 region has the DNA TGCGCCAGCAGCTTGGCCACGGTCGGCGGGGGGGCAAATTACAATGAGCAGTTCTTC.